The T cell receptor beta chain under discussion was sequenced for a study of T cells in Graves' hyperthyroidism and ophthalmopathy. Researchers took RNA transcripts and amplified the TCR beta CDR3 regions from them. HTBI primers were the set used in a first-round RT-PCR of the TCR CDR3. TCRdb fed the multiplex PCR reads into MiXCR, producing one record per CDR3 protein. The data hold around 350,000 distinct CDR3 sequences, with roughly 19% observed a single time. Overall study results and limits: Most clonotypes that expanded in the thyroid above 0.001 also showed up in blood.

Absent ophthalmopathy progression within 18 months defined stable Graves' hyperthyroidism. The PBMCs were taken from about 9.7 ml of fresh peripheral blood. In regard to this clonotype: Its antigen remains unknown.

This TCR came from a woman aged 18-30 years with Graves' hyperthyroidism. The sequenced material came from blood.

The CDR3 DNA is TGTGCCACCAGTGAGGCCGGGACAGCACGGGCGGAGACCCAGTACTTC. Translated, it gives CATSEAGTARAETQYF. V usage is TRBV24-1 and J usage is TRBJ2-5, with 7 bases aligning to TRBD1. Germline values: CDR1 KGHDR, CDR2 SFDVKD. Unmatched junction bases numbered 12, after V lost 4 bases and J lost 5 bases. The CDR3 spans 16 residues.